This T cell receptor (beta chain) was identified during a study of CD8+CD57+ T cells in acquired aplastic anemia. As to this clonotype: Antigen: not known.

The V gene lost 6 bases and the J gene lost 6 bases, with 18 bases spanning the gap. This CDR3 comprises 15 residues. Germline CDR1 reads MNHEY; CDR2 reads SVGEGT. Findings and caveats of the study: The study identified twenty-nine CD8+ CDR3 sequences shared by patients and controls.

Genomic DNA templated the TCR beta VDJ and CDR3 profiling. TCRdb redid the calling of the reads with MiXCR, one entry per CDR3 protein. The sample carries approximately 160,000 distinct CDR3 sequences, around 40% recorded once. Sequenced material: sorted CD4+, CD8+, or CD8+CD57+ T cells (not recorded which) from PBMCs. The J gene is TRBJ2-1, the V gene TRBV6-2 or TRBV6-3, with D tentatively TRBD2 (6 bases). The receptor was derived from a human donor in good health. The chain's CDR3 is CASRTSGVPCNEQFF. Here the CDR3 DNA reads TGTGCCAGCAGGACATCGGGGGTGCCCTGCAATGAGCAGTTCTTC.